A single sample is the source of the 30 T cell receptor beta chains below, sequenced in a study of CD8 T cells in Susac syndrome. When the RNA was reverse transcribed, random hexamers were used with an input of about 0.5 to 1 ug. TCRdb independently ran MiXCR on the immunoSEQ multiplex PCR reads; one entry per CDR3 protein. The sample lists about 150,000 distinct CDR3 sequences, around 95% occurring once. The sample was CD8+ T cells from PBMCs. The origin of the receptors is a human donor with multiple sclerosis.

The CDR3 nucleotides are TGTGCCTGGAGTGACCTTCCGGCAGGGGAGGCTTTCTTT. It codes for CAWSDLPAGEAFF. The genes are TRBV30 and TRBJ1-1; D may be TRBD1 (6 bases). Germline V lookup: CDR1 GTSNPN, CDR2 SVGIG (reference sequence). Deletions cut 1 base from V and 11 bases from J, with 17 bases between. This CDR3 is built from 13 residues.

The rearrangement uses TRBV9 and TRBJ2-1; possible D gene TRBD2, 6 bases. The CDR3 is made up of 15 amino acids. Trimming took off 3 bases at V and 4 bases at J, with 14 bases between the two ends. Germline CDR1 is SGDLS and CDR2 is YYNGEE. CDR3 region: CASSGEGLYYNEQFF. The CDR3 DNA reads TGTGCCAGCAGCGGCGAGGGACTTTATTACAATGAGCAGTTCTTC. The entire variable domain, with the rest obtained from reference TRBV9 and TRBJ2-1, is as follows: DSGVTQTPKHLITATGQRVTLRCSPRSGDLSVYWYQQSLDQGLQFLIQYYNGEERAKGNILERFSAQQFPDLHSELNLSSLELGDSALYFCASSGEGLYYNEQFFGPGTRLTVL.

The V call is TRBV12-3 or TRBV12-4, the J call TRBJ2-5; 10 nucleotides align to TRBD2. The CDR3 consists of 14 residues. V lost 2 bases and J lost 5; bases outside the gene matches: 2. DNA for the CDR3: TGTGCCAGCAGTTTACCTAGCGGGGGTGAGACCCAGTACTTC. This codes for CASSLPSGGETQYF.

V is TRBV29-1 and J is TRBJ2-5; a weak D match, TRBD2 (6 bases). This CDR3 region has 14 residues. V lost 5 bases and J lost 3, with 16 bases in between. The germline gives CDR1 SQVTM, CDR2 ANQGSEA. CDR3 nucleotides: TGCAGCGTTTCCTCAGGGAGGATCAAAGAGACCCAGTACTTC. Its translation is CSVSSGRIKETQYF.

The chain recombines TRBV12-3 or TRBV12-4 with TRBJ2-3, with D maybe TRBD2 (6 bases). This CDR3 comprises 14 residues. Deletions cut 6 bases from V and 1 base from J, with 11 bases between. CDR3 DNA: TGTGCCAGCAGCTCCGGGGGAGGCACAGATACGCAGTATTTT. Its translation is CASSSGGGTDTQYF.

The chain couples TRBV7-9 to TRBJ1-6; 7 bases line up with TRBD1. V shed 6 bases, J shed 4 bases, and the junction held 6 bases outside the gene matches. CDR1 and CDR2 from the germline V gene are SEHNR and FQNEAQ (reference sequence). The CDR3 is 15 amino acids. The CDR3 DNA follows: TGTGCCAGCAGACCACCGGGACAGTATAATTCACCCCTCCACTTT. It translates to CASRPPGQYNSPLHF.

This chain connects TRBV9 to TRBJ1-1; 7 nucleotides line up with TRBD1. Trimming cost V 4 bases and J 0 bases; bases outside gene matches: 6. The CDR3 is 15 amino acids. Looked up from germline, CDR1 is SGDLS and CDR2 is YYNGEE. CDR3 in amino acids: CASSPWTGVNTEAFF. The CDR3 coding sequence is TGTGCCAGCAGCCCCTGGACAGGCGTGAACACTGAAGCTTTCTTT.

The chain employs TRBV7-9 and TRBJ1-5, with 8 positions matching TRBD1. V dropped 5 bases and J dropped 5; count of bases not matched to a gene: 5. The CDR3 sequence is 14 residues long. Per the germline V gene, CDR1 is SEHNR and CDR2 is FQNEAQ (reference sequence). CDR3 DNA sequence: TGTGCCAGCAGCACCTCAGGGGGCTATCAGCCCCAGCATTTT. Protein sequence: CASSTSGGYQPQHF.

V is TRBV5-4 and J is TRBJ2-1; 10 bases line up with TRBD2. This CDR3 has 16 residues. Germline CDR1 is SGHNT and CDR2 is YYREEE (reference sequence). V shed 3 bases and J 9 bases; nucleotides not matched to a gene: 12. In nucleotides, the CDR3 is TGTGCCAGCAGCTGGGCTCTAGCGGGGGTCGAGGCTGAGCAGTTCTTC. Translation gives CASSWALAGVEAEQFF.

This clonotype was seen a single time. The CDR3 region is CASSSVGGTEAFF. The CDR3 DNA reads as TGCGCCAGCAGCTCCGTGGGGGGCACTGAAGCTTTCTTT. The rearrangement links TRBV5-1 to TRBJ1-1; a weak D match, TRBD1 (5 bases). This CDR3 has 13 amino acids. Germline V gene sequence: CDR1 SGHRS, CDR2 YFSETQ. The V end lost 3 bases, the J end lost 4 bases, and 10 bases lay between the germline ends.

The chain is built from TRBV14 and TRBJ1-1, with D perhaps TRBD1 (5 bases). Germline CDR1 and CDR2: SGHDN and FVKESK. The CDR3 contains 14 residues. The V and J ends lost 3 bases and 3 bases respectively, with 11 bases between them. The CDR3 DNA reads TGTGCCAGCAGCCAGGGCCGAGGGGACACTGAAGCTTTCTTT. As protein: CASSQGRGDTEAFF.

Written as DNA, the CDR3 is TGCAGCGTGGGGACAGGGGAGACTGAAGCTTTCTTT. Its translation: CSVGTGETEAFF. The chain carries TRBV29-1 and TRBJ1-1; 10 bases match TRBD1. The CDR3 sequence is 12 residues long. CDR1 SQVTM and CDR2 ANQGSEA come from the germline V gene. J was trimmed by 5 bases and V by 6 bases; bases with no gene match: 3.

The J gene is TRBJ2-5, the V gene TRBV20-1; 8 nucleotides agree with TRBD1. Germline values: CDR1 DFQATT, CDR2 SNEGSKA (reference sequence). This CDR3 has 16 residues. Trimming at V came to 3 bases and at J to 5 bases, leaving 14 bases not matched to a gene. Here the CDR3 DNA reads TGCAGTGCTAGTGGGGGACAGGAGAGTTTGATGGAGACCCAGTACTTC. It yields the protein CSASGGQESLMETQYF.

The chain couples TRBV12-3 or TRBV12-4 to TRBJ2-3; TRBD1 is a possible D gene (6 bases). Trimming left V 3 bases short and J 0 bases short, with 10 bases between. The CDR3 is made up of 15 amino acids. CDR3 region: CASSFNRVSTDTQYF. In DNA form, the CDR3 reads TGTGCCAGCAGTTTCAACAGGGTGAGCACAGATACGCAGTATTTT.

The chain links TRBV29-1 to TRBJ2-3, with D perhaps matching TRBD2 (5 bases). V lost 3 bases, J lost 5 bases, and 12 bases lay in between. Per germline, CDR1 SQVTM and CDR2 ANQGSEA. This CDR3 spans 13 amino acids. CDR3 residues: CSVEHGEGDTQYF. The CDR3 nucleotides read TGCAGCGTTGAGCACGGGGAAGGAGATACGCAGTATTTT.

The CDR3 nucleotides are TGTGCCAGCAGCCATGGCTGGGGGGGCCAAGAGACCCAGTACTTC. As protein: CASSHGWGGQETQYF. This sequence joins TRBV3-1 and TRBJ2-5; 7 bases map to TRBD2. Germline assignment: CDR1 LGHDT and CDR2 YNNKEL (reference sequence). The V gene end was trimmed by 3 bases and the J gene end by 1 base; junction bases not matched to a gene: 5. The CDR3 totals 15 residues.

The J gene is TRBJ1-2, the V gene TRBV27; D might be TRBD1 (5 bases). CDR1 is MNHEY, CDR2 SMNVEV, per germline (reference sequence). The CDR3 contains 12 residues. V was trimmed by 8 bases and J by 4 bases, leaving 11 bases between them. CDR3 nucleotide sequence: TGTGCCAGCCGCCTGGGGCCCTATGGCTACACCTTC. Its translation is CASRLGPYGYTF.

The chain has TRBV29-1 and TRBJ1-2; D unclear. Germline CDR1 and CDR2: SQVTM and ANQGSEA. CDR3 length equals 12 residues. The V and J ends lost 6 bases and 5 bases respectively, with 13 bases between them. The CDR3 here is CSVMEGFYGYTF. CDR3 bases: TGCAGCGTGATGGAGGGCTTTTATGGCTACACCTTC.

The rearrangement joins TRBV12-3 or TRBV12-4 to TRBJ2-7; D is perhaps TRBD2 (5 bases). The CDR3 runs to 14 residues. Trimming took 5 bases from V and 0 from J, leaving 11 bases between them. The CDR3 coding sequence is TGTGCCAGCAGTCCTGAGGCGGGCTCCTACGAGCAGTACTTC. Translated, it gives CASSPEAGSYEQYF.

The rearrangement links TRBV20-1 to TRBJ2-1; 8 bases are a match to TRBD2. Germline trimming cut 6 bases from V and 0 bases from J; bases unmatched to any gene: 7. Per the germline V gene, CDR1 is DFQATT and CDR2 is SNEGSKA (reference sequence). CDR3 length equals 15 residues. The CDR3 DNA is TGCAGTGCCAGTAGCGGGGCAAGCTCCTACAATGAGCAGTTCTTC. It yields the protein CSASSGASSYNEQFF.

V is TRBV9 and J is TRBJ2-1; tentative D call: TRBD1 (6 bases). The CDR3 has 17 amino acids. The germline V and J ends were trimmed by 4 bases and 0 bases, with 17 bases remaining between them. Per the germline V gene, CDR1 is SGDLS and CDR2 is YYNGEE. The CDR3 DNA is TGTGCCAGCAGCCTCCGTCCAGGGGCCAGCTCCTACAATGAGCAGTTCTTC. This encodes CASSLRPGASSYNEQFF.

DNA for the CDR3: TGTGCCAGCAGGCCAAACAGGGCCTTATATCAGCCCCAGCATTTT. It encodes CASRPNRALYQPQHF. This chain connects TRBV6-5 to TRBJ1-5; the D gene is possibly TRBD1 (6 bases). The V and J ends lost 6 bases and 5 bases respectively, with 17 bases between them. The length of the CDR3 is 15 residues. The germline gives CDR1 MNHEY, CDR2 SVGAGI.

DNA for the CDR3: TGTGCCAGCGCGATTGTCCACGGCCTGGAAGCTTTCTTT. It is translated as CASAIVHGLEAFF. The gene calls are TRBV14 and TRBJ1-1; D is unclear. CDR3 length: 13 amino acids. V gave up 8 bases and J gave up 8 bases, with 18 bases separating them. Germline V lookup: CDR1 SGHDN, CDR2 FVKESK.

The rearrangement links TRBV15 to TRBJ2-5; D remains unclear. The CDR3 is 17 amino acids. Trimming took off 5 bases at V and 1 base at J, with 20 bases between the two ends. Germline V gives CDR1 LNHNV, CDR2 YYDKDF (reference sequence). The CDR3 coding sequence is TGTGCCACCAGCGCCTCTTTGGCACAGACGGTCCAAGAGACCCAGTACTTC. It translates to CATSASLAQTVQETQYF.

CDR3 region: CSARGLSSGVNTEAFF. The CDR3 DNA is TGCAGTGCTAGGGGGTTATCGAGCGGGGTGAACACTGAAGCTTTCTTT. The chain employs TRBV20-1 and TRBJ1-1, with unresolved D. Looked up from germline, CDR1 is DFQATT and CDR2 is SNEGSKA (reference sequence). Trimming shortened V by 3 bases and J by 0 bases, and 17 bases separated the two germline ends. This CDR3 has 16 residues.

The chain carries TRBV10-3 and TRBJ2-1, with D perhaps TRBD1 or TRBD2 (5 bases each). Trimming took 5 bases from V and 5 from J, leaving 16 bases between them. From germline, CDR1 is ENHRY and CDR2 SYGVKD. The CDR3 has 15 amino acids. The CDR3: CAISSGRPLDNEQFF. CDR3 coding DNA: TGTGCCATCAGTTCGGGGCGACCACTCGACAATGAGCAGTTCTTC.

The chain is built from TRBV29-1 and TRBJ2-5; 9 nucleotides agree with TRBD2. The germline gives CDR1 SQVTM, CDR2 ANQGSEA. The CDR3 is made up of 16 amino acids. J lost 5 bases, V lost 3 bases, and 13 bases had no gene match. The CDR3 protein is CSVEENSGGPGETQYF. Here the CDR3 DNA reads TGCAGCGTTGAGGAGAATAGCGGGGGCCCGGGGGAGACCCAGTACTTC.

CDR3 sequence: CASSQGEVKLYGYTF. DNA of the CDR3: TGTGCCAGCAGCCAAGGAGAGGTCAAATTATATGGCTACACCTTC. V is TRBV3-1 and J is TRBJ1-2; D remains ambiguous. The length of the CDR3 is 15 residues. The V gene lost 1 base and the J gene lost 5 bases, with 14 bases spanning the gap. Germline loops: CDR1 LGHDT, CDR2 YNNKEL (reference sequence).

This chain joins TRBV29-1 and TRBJ1-4; the D gene is possibly TRBD1 (5 bases). The CDR3 has 15 residues. Trimming stripped 3 bases from V and 6 bases from J, with 17 bases between. Germline V gene sequence: CDR1 SQVTM, CDR2 ANQGSEA. The CDR3 sequence: CSVDAPAGMDEKLFF. The CDR3 nucleotides are TGCAGCGTTGATGCCCCGGCAGGGATGGATGAAAAACTGTTTTTT.

The J gene is TRBJ1-1, the V gene TRBV2, with a weak D call TRBD1 (5 bases). V lost 3 bases and J 6 bases, leaving 11 bases between the germline ends. Germline V gene sequence: CDR1 SNHLY, CDR2 FYNNEI. The CDR3 is made up of 13 amino acids. CDR3 nucleotide sequence: TGTGCCAGCAGTGAGGGGCCCGGCGCTGAAGCTTTCTTT. Protein product: CASSEGPGAEAFF.